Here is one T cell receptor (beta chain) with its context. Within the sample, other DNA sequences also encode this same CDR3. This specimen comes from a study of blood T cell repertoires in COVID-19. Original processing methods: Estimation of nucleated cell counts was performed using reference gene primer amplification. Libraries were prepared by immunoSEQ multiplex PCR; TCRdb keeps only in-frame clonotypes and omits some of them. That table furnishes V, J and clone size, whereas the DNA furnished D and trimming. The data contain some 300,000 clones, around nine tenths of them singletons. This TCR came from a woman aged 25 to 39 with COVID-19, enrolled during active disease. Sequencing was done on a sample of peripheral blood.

The CDR3 is CASRRTGYSNQPQHF. CDR3 in DNA: TGTGCCAGCAGGAGGACAGGCTATAGCAATCAGCCCCAGCATTTT. The V and J genes are TRBV27 and TRBJ1-5, with 7 bases aligning to TRBD1. In germline, CDR1 is MNHEY, CDR2 SMNVEV (reference sequence). Trimming cost V 6 bases and J 0 bases; bases outside gene matches: 5. This CDR3 is built from 15 residues.